The 11 T cell receptor beta chains below all came from one sample that was sequenced in a study of technical replicates of blood from a few donors (dated by TCRdb to the late 2010s). Library generation was performed with the immunoSEQ multiplex PCR assay. TCRdb limited this immuneACCESS table to in-frame rearrangements with V and J called. A share of clones is missing; checked studies link under half to unresolved V genes, and the rest is unexplained. The sample has tens of thousands of clones on record, around 92% of them singletons. The ten largest clones capture 0.27% of the sample. The specimen was T cells isolated from PBMCs. Receptors were obtained from a human donor in good health.

This CDR3 is CASSLRGLGNYGYTF. CDR3 nucleotides: TGCGCCAGCAGCTTAAGGGGGCTGGGTAACTATGGCTACACCTTC. The chain recombines TRBV5-1 with TRBJ1-2, with 7 bases that match TRBD1. The germline gives CDR1 SGHRS, CDR2 YFSETQ. V was pared by 2 bases and J by 1 base, with 5 bases of the junction left unmatched. CDR3 length: 15 residues.

This clone was observed a handful of times. The chain has TRBV27 and TRBJ1-6, with D tentatively TRBD1 (5 bases). The V end was cut by 7 bases, the J end by 7 bases, with 17 bases between. The length of the CDR3 is 15 residues. CDR1 and CDR2 from the germline V gene are MNHEY and SMNVEV (reference sequence). CDR3 sequence (DNA): TGTGCCAGCACCGTCAGGCGGGACCGAAATTCACCCCTCCACTTT. It specifies CASTVRRDRNSPLHF.

For the CDR3, the DNA is TGTGCCAGCAGCCAGACAGGGGGAAACAATCAGCCCCAGCATTTT. It specifies CASSQTGGNNQPQHF. The chain employs TRBV6-5 and TRBJ1-5; 9 bases agree with TRBD1. Trimming removed 6 bases from V and 3 bases from J; junction bases left unmatched: 6. Germline CDR1 MNHEY, CDR2 SVGAGI. This CDR3 spans 15 amino acids.

The chain couples TRBV14 to TRBJ2-7; 8 bases align to TRBD2. Germline V CDR1 and CDR2: SGHDN, FVKESK. Germline trimming cut 4 bases from V and 3 bases from J; bases unmatched to any gene: 5. CDR3 length equals 14 residues. The DNA of the CDR3 is TGTGCCAGCAGCCGAGCGGGAGCGGGCTACGAGCAGTACTTC. Translating gives CASSRAGAGYEQYF.

V and J are TRBV11-1 and TRBJ2-7; the D gene is possibly TRBD1 (5 bases). Germline V gene lookup returns CDR1 SGHAT and CDR2 FQDESV (reference sequence). This CDR3 spans 14 amino acids. Trimming removed 3 bases from V and 3 bases from J, with 12 bases in between. The CDR3 sequence is CASSFTGMNYEQYF. The CDR3 bases are TGTGCCAGCAGCTTCACAGGAATGAACTACGAGCAGTACTTC.

This clone has a single count. The chain uses TRBV14 and TRBJ2-2; D is ambiguous. The CDR3 is made up of 13 amino acids. Trimming removed 4 bases from V and 0 bases from J, with 3 bases in between. Germline V gene data show CDR1 as SGHDN and CDR2 as FVKESK. The CDR3 sequence is CASSPTNTGELFF. The CDR3 region has the DNA TGTGCCAGCAGCCCCACGAACACCGGGGAGCTGTTTTTT.

The rearrangement joins TRBV18 to TRBJ2-5; 13 positions match TRBD2. V lost 4 bases and J lost 1; bases outside the gene matches: 3. The germline gives CDR1 KGHSH, CDR2 LQKENI. The CDR3 runs to 16 residues. The DNA of the CDR3 is TGTGCCAGCTCACTCAGACTAGCGGGGGGCCAAGAGACCCAGTACTTC. Translating gives CASSLRLAGGQETQYF.

This clone was observed once. This chain joins TRBV5-8 and TRBJ1-3; D remains ambiguous. Germline CDR1 and CDR2: SGHTS and YDEGEE. V lost 1 base and J 4 bases, leaving 12 bases between the germline ends. The CDR3 runs to 15 residues. CDR3 protein: CASSLYGKDGNTIYF. In DNA form, the CDR3 reads TGTGCCAGCAGCTTGTACGGGAAGGACGGAAACACCATATATTTT.

J is TRBJ1-4 and V is TRBV27; tentative D call: TRBD1 (5 bases). The V gene's germline CDR1 is MNHEY and CDR2 SMNVEV (reference sequence). The CDR3 is made up of 14 amino acids. Trimming took 5 bases from V and 8 from J, leaving 15 bases between them. The chain's CDR3 is CASSLRRGGEKLFF. The CDR3 DNA reads as TGTGCCAGCAGTCTACGACGGGGGGGGGAAAAACTGTTTTTT.

This chain links TRBV5-4 with TRBJ1-4, with 9 bases matching TRBD1. V shed 4 bases and J 7 bases; nucleotides not matched to a gene: 2. The CDR3 runs 13 residues. CDR1 and CDR2 (germline): SGHNT, YYREEE (reference sequence). The CDR3 DNA follows: TGTGCCAGCAGCAGACAGGGGGTTGAAAAACTGTTTTTT. Amino acids: CASSRQGVEKLFF.

The chain links TRBV5-8 to TRBJ2-3; 7 nucleotides match TRBD1. There are 19 residues in the CDR3. Trimming cost V 3 bases and J 1 base; bases outside gene matches: 17. Per the germline V gene, CDR1 is SGHTS and CDR2 is YDEGEE. The CDR3 here is CASSSGTDTGAMGTDTQYF. In DNA form, the CDR3 reads TGTGCCAGCAGCTCCGGGACAGATACAGGGGCAATGGGCACAGATACGCAGTATTTT.